Listed below are T cell receptor beta chains from one sample, sequenced in a study of CD8 T cells in ankylosing spondylitis. TCRdb re-called the 5' RACE reads with MiXCR, one entry per CDR3 protein. Here the sample spans 35,000 to 45,000 distinct CDR3 sequences, approximately 11% being singletons. The source material was blood, either unsorted or a sorted T cell fraction (not recorded which). The source is a male donor with ankylosing spondylitis or in good health (not recorded which). Both conserved end residues are part of each CDR3. A D gene is named only where the DNA matches it firmly. Size is stated for part of the rows, as once, few or many counts, or as a class when the clone is expanded.

CDR3 DNA: TGTGCCAGCAGCCCGCGGGCTGGCAGCAATCAGCCCCAGCATTTT; CDR3 protein: CASSPRAGSNQPQHF; V gene: TRBV7-2; CDR3 length: 15; D gene: .; clone size: .; J gene: TRBJ1-5
CDR3 DNA: TGCAGCGTTGAACTATCCTACGGGGGCGGGGGGCCACGCAATGAGCAGTTCTTC; CDR3 protein: CSVELSYGGGGPRNEQFF; V gene: TRBV29-1; CDR3 length: 18; D gene: TRBD2; clone size: many; J gene: TRBJ2-1
CDR3 DNA: TGTGCCAGCAGCCCCCTCGGAATTAACTATGGCTACACCTTC; CDR3 protein: CASSPLGINYGYTF; V gene: TRBV12-3/TRBV12-4; CDR3 length: 14; D gene: .; clone size: many; J gene: TRBJ1-2
CDR3 DNA: TGCGCCAGCAGCGTTGACAGGGAAGATTATGGCTACACCTTC; CDR3 protein: CASSVDREDYGYTF; V gene: TRBV5-1; CDR3 length: 14; D gene: TRBD1; clone size: many; J gene: TRBJ1-2
CDR3 DNA: TGCAGCGTGGGTCCGGGGCACACAGATACGCAGTATTTT; CDR3 protein: CSVGPGHTDTQYF; V gene: TRBV29-1; CDR3 length: 13; D gene: .; clone size: many; J gene: TRBJ2-3
CDR3 DNA: TGTGCCAGCAGCTTGGGCCTTCAGAACTACAATGAGCAGTTCTTC; CDR3 protein: CASSLGLQNYNEQFF; V gene: TRBV5-6; CDR3 length: 15; D gene: .; clone size: many; J gene: TRBJ2-1
CDR3 DNA: TGTGCCAGCAGTTTCGGGTACATTCAGTACTTC; CDR3 protein: CASSFGYIQYF; V gene: TRBV28; CDR3 length: 11; D gene: .; clone size: many; J gene: TRBJ2-4
CDR3 DNA: TGTGCCAGCAGCCAAGACTTGAACGGGGAGCTGTTTTTT; CDR3 protein: CASSQDLNGELFF; V gene: TRBV3-1; CDR3 length: 13; D gene: .; clone size: many; J gene: TRBJ2-2
CDR3 DNA: TGCGCCAGCAAGGCCGAGGGGCCCTATGGCTACACCTTC; CDR3 protein: CASKAEGPYGYTF; V gene: TRBV5-1; CDR3 length: 13; D gene: .; clone size: few; J gene: TRBJ1-2
CDR3 DNA: TGTGCCAGCAGCAAATCCGGGACACGGCGCTCTGGGGCCAACGTCCTGACTTTC; CDR3 protein: CASSKSGTRRSGANVLTF; V gene: TRBV11-2; CDR3 length: 18; D gene: .; clone size: .; J gene: TRBJ2-6
CDR3 DNA: TGTGCCAGCAGCTCATTAGGTTTGTGGCAGGCGTTAAGTTACAATGAGCAGTTCTTC; CDR3 protein: CASSSLGLWQALSYNEQFF; V gene: TRBV11-2; CDR3 length: 19; D gene: .; clone size: .; J gene: TRBJ2-1
CDR3 DNA: TGTGCCAGCAGTGTTTCCGCCCCCGGTGAGCAGTACTTC; CDR3 protein: CASSVSAPGEQYF; V gene: TRBV12-3/TRBV12-4; CDR3 length: 13; D gene: .; clone size: many; J gene: TRBJ2-7
CDR3 DNA: TGTGCCAGCAGCCAAGGATTAGGGTCTGGAAACACCATATATTTT; CDR3 protein: CASSQGLGSGNTIYF; V gene: TRBV3-1; CDR3 length: 15; D gene: .; clone size: many; J gene: TRBJ1-3
CDR3 DNA: TGTGCCAGCAGCCATACACAGTCCTACGAGCAGTACTTC; CDR3 protein: CASSHTQSYEQYF; V gene: TRBV3-1; CDR3 length: 13; D gene: .; clone size: .; J gene: TRBJ2-7
CDR3 DNA: TGTGCCAGCAGTTGGGACAGCTACTACAATGAGCAGTTCTTC; CDR3 protein: CASSWDSYYNEQFF; V gene: TRBV6-5; CDR3 length: 14; D gene: TRBD1; clone size: many; J gene: TRBJ2-1
CDR3 DNA: TGTGCCAGCAGCCCCACTCGACAGCAGGGCGAGCAGTACTTC; CDR3 protein: CASSPTRQQGEQYF; V gene: TRBV7-2; CDR3 length: 14; D gene: .; clone size: few; J gene: TRBJ2-7
CDR3 DNA: TGCAGCACCTCGGCAGCCCTCTCTGGGGCCAACGTCCTGACTTTC; CDR3 protein: CSTSAALSGANVLTF; V gene: TRBV29-1; CDR3 length: 15; D gene: .; clone size: few; J gene: TRBJ2-6
CDR3 DNA: TGCGCCAGCACAGAGAATACGAACACCGGGGAGCTGTTTTTT; CDR3 protein: CASTENTNTGELFF; V gene: TRBV5-1; CDR3 length: 14; D gene: .; clone size: many; J gene: TRBJ2-2
CDR3 DNA: TGTGCCAGCAGCTTAGTTGCTCCGATACGGTCTGGAAACACCATATATTTT; CDR3 protein: CASSLVAPIRSGNTIYF; V gene: TRBV7-2; CDR3 length: 17; D gene: .; clone size: .; J gene: TRBJ1-3
CDR3 DNA: TGTGCCAGCAGCCCCGGCGGGGGGGCCTACGAGCAGTACTTC; CDR3 protein: CASSPGGGAYEQYF; V gene: TRBV3-1; CDR3 length: 14; D gene: TRBD2; clone size: many; J gene: TRBJ2-7
CDR3 DNA: TGTGCCAGCAGCTCCACTCCGGGCGGGACCCAGTACTTC; CDR3 protein: CASSSTPGGTQYF; V gene: TRBV7-9; CDR3 length: 13; D gene: .; clone size: few; J gene: TRBJ2-5
CDR3 DNA: TGTGCCAGCAAGACACCGAACACTGAAGCTTTCTTT; CDR3 protein: CASKTPNTEAFF; V gene: TRBV6-5; CDR3 length: 12; D gene: .; clone size: many; J gene: TRBJ1-1
CDR3 DNA: TGCGCCAGCAGCTTGGAACGCGGCCTAAGGAGCGAAGCTTTCTTT; CDR3 protein: CASSLERGLRSEAFF; V gene: TRBV5-1; CDR3 length: 15; D gene: .; clone size: .; J gene: TRBJ1-1
CDR3 DNA: TGTGCCAGCAGCCGGGACAGCAACTCAGGCTACACCTTC; CDR3 protein: CASSRDSNSGYTF; V gene: TRBV28; CDR3 length: 13; D gene: TRBD1; clone size: many; J gene: TRBJ1-2
CDR3 DNA: TGTGCCAGCAGCCCCCGGACTACTTTCTACGATGGGCAGTACTTC; CDR3 protein: CASSPRTTFYDGQYF; V gene: TRBV9; CDR3 length: 15; D gene: .; clone size: many; J gene: TRBJ2-7
CDR3 DNA: TGCGCCAGCAGCTTGGAACGGAATAATTCACCCCTCCACTTT; CDR3 protein: CASSLERNNSPLHF; V gene: TRBV5-1; CDR3 length: 14; D gene: .; clone size: many; J gene: TRBJ1-6